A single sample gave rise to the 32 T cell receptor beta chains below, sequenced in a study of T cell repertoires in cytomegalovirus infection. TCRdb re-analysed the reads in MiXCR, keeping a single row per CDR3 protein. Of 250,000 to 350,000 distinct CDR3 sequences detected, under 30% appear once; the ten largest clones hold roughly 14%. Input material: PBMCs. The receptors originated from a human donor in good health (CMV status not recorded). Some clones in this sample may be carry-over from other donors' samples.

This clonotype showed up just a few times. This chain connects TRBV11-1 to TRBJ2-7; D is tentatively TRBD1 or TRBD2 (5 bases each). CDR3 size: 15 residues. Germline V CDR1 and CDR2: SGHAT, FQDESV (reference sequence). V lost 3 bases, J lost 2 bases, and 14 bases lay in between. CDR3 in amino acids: CASSFKRDGAYEQYF. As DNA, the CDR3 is TGTGCCAGCAGCTTCAAGAGGGACGGAGCCTACGAGCAGTACTTC.

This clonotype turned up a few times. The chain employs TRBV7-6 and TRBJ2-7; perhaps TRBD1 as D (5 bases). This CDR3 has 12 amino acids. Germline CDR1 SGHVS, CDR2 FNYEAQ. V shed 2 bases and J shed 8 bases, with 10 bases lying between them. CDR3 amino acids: CASSLLGEQQYF. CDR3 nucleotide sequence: TGTGCCAGCAGCTTACTAGGGGAACAGCAGTACTTC.

The CDR3 here is CASSPPGLAYEQYF. The CDR3 coding sequence is TGTGCCAGCAGCCCCCCGGGACTAGCATACGAGCAGTACTTC. This chain joins TRBV7-9 and TRBJ2-7; 9 positions agree with TRBD2. With 5 bases clipped from V and 4 bases from J, the junction kept 6 bases outside the gene matches. Germline V gene sequence: CDR1 SEHNR, CDR2 FQNEAQ (reference sequence). The CDR3 is made up of 14 amino acids.

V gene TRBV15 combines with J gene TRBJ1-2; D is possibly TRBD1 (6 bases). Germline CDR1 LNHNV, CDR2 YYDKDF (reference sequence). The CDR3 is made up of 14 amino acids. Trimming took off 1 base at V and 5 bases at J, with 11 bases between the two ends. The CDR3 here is CATSRGSTGYGYTF. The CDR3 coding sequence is TGTGCCACCAGCAGAGGGTCGACAGGATATGGCTACACCTTC.

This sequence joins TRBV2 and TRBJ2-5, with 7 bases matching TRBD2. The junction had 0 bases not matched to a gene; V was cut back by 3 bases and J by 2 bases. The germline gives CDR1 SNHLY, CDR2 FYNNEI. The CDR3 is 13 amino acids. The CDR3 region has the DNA TGTGCCAGCAGTGAGGGACTACAAGAGACCCAGTACTTC. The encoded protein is CASSEGLQETQYF.

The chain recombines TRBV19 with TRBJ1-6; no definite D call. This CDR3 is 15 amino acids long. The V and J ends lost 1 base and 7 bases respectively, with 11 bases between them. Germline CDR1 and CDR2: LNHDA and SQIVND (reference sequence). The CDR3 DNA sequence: TGTGCCAGTAGTATAGGTGACGGATTGAATTCACCCCTCCACTTT. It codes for CASSIGDGLNSPLHF.

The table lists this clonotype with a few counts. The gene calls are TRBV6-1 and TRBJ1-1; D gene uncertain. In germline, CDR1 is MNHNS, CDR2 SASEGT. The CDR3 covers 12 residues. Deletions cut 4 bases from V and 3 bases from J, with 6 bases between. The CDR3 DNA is TGTGCCAGCAGTGTCACAGACACTGAAGCTTTCTTT. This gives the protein CASSVTDTEAFF.

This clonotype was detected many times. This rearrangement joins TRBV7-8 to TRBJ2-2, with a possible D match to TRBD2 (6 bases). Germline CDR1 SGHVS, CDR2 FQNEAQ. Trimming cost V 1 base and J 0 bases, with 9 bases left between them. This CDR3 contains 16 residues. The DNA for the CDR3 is TGTGCCAGCAGCTTAGGTTGGGGGGCGAACACCGGGGAGCTGTTTTTT. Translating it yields CASSLGWGANTGELFF.

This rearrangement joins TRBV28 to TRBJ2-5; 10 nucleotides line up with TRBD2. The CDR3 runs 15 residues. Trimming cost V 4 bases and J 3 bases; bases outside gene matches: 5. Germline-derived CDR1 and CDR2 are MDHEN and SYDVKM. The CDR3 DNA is TGTGCCAGCAGTTCCTTAGCGGGAGGAAAAGAGACCCAGTACTTC. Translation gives CASSSLAGGKETQYF. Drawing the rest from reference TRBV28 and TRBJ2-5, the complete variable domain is DVKVTQSSRYLVKRTGEKVFLECVQDMDHENMFWYRQDPGLGLRLIYFSYDVKMKEKGDIPEGYSVSREKKERFSLILESASTNQTSMYLCASSSLAGGKETQYFGPGTRLLVL.

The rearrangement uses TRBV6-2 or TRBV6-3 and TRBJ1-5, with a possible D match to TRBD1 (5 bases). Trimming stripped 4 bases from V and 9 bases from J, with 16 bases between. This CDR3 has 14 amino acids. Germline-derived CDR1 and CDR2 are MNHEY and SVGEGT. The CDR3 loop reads CASSSGTNLGPQHF. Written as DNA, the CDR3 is TGTGCCAGCAGTTCCGGGACCAATCTGGGGCCCCAGCATTTT.

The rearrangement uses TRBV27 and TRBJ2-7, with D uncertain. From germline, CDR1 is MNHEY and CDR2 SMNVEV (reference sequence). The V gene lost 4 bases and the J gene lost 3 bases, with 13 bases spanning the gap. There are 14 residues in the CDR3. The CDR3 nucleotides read TGTGCCAGCAGTTACCGTGCGGCGATCTACGAGCAGTACTTC. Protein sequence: CASSYRAAIYEQYF.

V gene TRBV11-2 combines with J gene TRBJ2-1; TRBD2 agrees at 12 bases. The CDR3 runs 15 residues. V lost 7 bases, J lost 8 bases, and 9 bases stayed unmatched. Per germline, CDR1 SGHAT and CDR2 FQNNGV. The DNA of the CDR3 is TGTGCCAGCACCAAACTAGCGGGAGGTTCCCATGAGCAGTTCTTC. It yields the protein CASTKLAGGSHEQFF.

In DNA form, the CDR3 reads TGCAGTGCTAGAAGCGTCCTTTTTACTGGCTACACCTTC. Its protein product is CSARSVLFTGYTF. The chain recombines TRBV20-1 with TRBJ1-2; D ambiguous. This CDR3 is 13 amino acids long. With 2 bases removed from V and 7 bases from J, the gap between germline ends came to 14 bases. CDR1 is DFQATT and CDR2 is SNEGSKA in the germline V gene (reference sequence).

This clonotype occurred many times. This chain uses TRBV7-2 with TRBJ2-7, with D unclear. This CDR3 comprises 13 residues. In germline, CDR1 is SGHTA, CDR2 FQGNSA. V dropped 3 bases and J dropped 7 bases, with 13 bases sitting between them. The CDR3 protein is CASSLRSGVEQYF. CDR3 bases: TGTGCCAGCAGCTTGAGGTCAGGAGTGGAGCAGTACTTC.

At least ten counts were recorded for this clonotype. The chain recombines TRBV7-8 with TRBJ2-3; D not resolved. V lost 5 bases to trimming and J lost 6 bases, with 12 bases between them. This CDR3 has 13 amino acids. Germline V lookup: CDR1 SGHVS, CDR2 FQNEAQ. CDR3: CASSPPLADTQYF. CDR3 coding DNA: TGTGCCAGCAGCCCCCCGCTGGCGGATACGCAGTATTTT. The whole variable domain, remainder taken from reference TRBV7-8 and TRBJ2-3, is GAGVSQSPRYKVAKRGQDVALRCDPISGHVSLFWYQQALGQGPEFLTYFQNEAQLDKSGLPSDRFFAERPEGSVSTLKIQRTQQEDSAVYLCASSPPLADTQYFGPGTRLTVL.

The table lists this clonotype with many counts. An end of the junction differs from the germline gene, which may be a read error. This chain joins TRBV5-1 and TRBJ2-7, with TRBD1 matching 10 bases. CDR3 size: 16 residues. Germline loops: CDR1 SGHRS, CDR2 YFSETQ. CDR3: CASSFDLTGGSNEQYF. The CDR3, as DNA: TGCGCCAGCAGCTTCGACCTGACAGGGGGCTCCAACGAGCAGTACTTC.

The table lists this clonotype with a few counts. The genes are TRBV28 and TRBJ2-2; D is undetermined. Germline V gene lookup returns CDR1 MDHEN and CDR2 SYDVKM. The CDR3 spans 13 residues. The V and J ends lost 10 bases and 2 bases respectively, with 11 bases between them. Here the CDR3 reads CATRSPNTGELFF. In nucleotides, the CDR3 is TGTGCCACTCGGTCCCCTAACACCGGGGAGCTGTTTTTT.

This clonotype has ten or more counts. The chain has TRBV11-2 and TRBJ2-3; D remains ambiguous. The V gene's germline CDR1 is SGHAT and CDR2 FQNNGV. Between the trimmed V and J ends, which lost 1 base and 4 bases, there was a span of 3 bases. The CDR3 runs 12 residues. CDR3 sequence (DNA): TGTGCCAGCAGCTTAGTCTCAGATACGCAGTATTTT. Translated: CASSLVSDTQYF.

CDR3 bases: TGTGCCAGCAGCTTAGCGAGGACAGGGGGGTCCGGGGAGCTGTTTTTT. Its protein product is CASSLARTGGSGELFF. The rearrangement links TRBV7-9 to TRBJ2-2, with 10 bases identical to TRBD1. Trimming cost V 0 bases and J 6 bases; bases outside gene matches: 4. Germline CDR1 and CDR2: SEHNR and FQNEAQ (reference sequence). The CDR3 runs to 16 residues.

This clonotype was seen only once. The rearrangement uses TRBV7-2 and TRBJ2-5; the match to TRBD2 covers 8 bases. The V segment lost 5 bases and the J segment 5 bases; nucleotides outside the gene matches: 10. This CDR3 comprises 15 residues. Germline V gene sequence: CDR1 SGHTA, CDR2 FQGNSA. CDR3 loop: CASSPPGLADETQYF. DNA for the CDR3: TGTGCCAGCAGCCCCCCTGGACTAGCCGATGAGACCCAGTACTTC.

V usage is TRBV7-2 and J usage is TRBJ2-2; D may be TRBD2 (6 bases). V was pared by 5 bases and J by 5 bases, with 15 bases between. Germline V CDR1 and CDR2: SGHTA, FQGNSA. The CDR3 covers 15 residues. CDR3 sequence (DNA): TGTGCCAGCAGCCGACTCGGAGGGCCAACCGGGGAGCTGTTTTTT. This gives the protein CASSRLGGPTGELFF.

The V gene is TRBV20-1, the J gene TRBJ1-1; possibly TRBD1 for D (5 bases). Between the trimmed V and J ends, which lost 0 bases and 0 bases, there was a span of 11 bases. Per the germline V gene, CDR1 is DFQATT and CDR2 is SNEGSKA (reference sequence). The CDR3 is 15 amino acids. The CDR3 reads CSARDKGLLNTEAFF. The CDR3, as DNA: TGCAGTGCTAGAGATAAGGGACTTTTGAACACTGAAGCTTTCTTT.

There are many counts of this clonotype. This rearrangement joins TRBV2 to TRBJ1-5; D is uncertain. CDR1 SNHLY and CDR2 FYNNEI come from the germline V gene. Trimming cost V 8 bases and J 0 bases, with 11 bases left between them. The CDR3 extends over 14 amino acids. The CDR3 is CASSLPASNQPQHF. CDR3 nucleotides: TGTGCCAGCTCCCTACCGGCTAGCAATCAGCCCCAGCATTTT.

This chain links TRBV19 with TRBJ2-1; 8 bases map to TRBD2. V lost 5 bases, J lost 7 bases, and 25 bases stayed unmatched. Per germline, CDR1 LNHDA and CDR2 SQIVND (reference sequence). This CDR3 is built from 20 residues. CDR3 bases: TGTGCCAGTAGTCCCCGAGGCATCCCCACGGGAGGGCATACCTTTAATGAGCAGTTCTTC. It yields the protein CASSPRGIPTGGHTFNEQFF.

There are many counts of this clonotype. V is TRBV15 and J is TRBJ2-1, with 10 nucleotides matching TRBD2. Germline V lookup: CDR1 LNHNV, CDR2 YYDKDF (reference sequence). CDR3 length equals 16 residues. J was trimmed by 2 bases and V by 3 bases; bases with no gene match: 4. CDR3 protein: CATSRIAGGTYNEQFF. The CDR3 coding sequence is TGTGCCACCAGCAGGATAGCGGGGGGCACCTACAATGAGCAGTTCTTC.

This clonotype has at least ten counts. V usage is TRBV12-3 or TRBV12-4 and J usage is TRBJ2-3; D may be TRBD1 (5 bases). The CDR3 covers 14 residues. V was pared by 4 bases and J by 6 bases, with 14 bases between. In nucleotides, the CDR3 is TGTGCCAGCAGTTCGGACATAAAGGGGGATACGCAGTATTTT. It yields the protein CASSSDIKGDTQYF.

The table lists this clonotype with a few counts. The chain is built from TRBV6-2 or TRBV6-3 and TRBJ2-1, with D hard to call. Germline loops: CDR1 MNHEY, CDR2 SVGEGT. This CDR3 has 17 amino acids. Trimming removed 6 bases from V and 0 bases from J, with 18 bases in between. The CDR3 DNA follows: TGTGCCAGCAGCCCTCGCCCCCCCCACTTCTCCTACAATGAGCAGTTCTTC. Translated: CASSPRPPHFSYNEQFF.

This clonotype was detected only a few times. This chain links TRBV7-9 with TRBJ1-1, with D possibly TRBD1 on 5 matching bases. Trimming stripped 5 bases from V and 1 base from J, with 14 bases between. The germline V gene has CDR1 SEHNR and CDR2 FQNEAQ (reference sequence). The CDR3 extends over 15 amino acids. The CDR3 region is CASSPAGRRNTEAFF. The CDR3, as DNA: TGTGCCAGCAGCCCGGCGGGACGGCGGAACACTGAAGCTTTCTTT.

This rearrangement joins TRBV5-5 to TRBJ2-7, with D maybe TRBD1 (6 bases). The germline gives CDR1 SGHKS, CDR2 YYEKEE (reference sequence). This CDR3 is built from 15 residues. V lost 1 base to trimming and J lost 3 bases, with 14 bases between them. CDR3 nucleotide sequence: TGTGCCAGCAGCTTGCCAGGGACAATGGGCTACGAGCAGTACTTC. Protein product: CASSLPGTMGYEQYF. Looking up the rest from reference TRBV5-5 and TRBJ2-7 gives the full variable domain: DAGVTQSPTHLIKTRGQQVTLRCSPISGHKSVSWYQQVLGQGPQFIFQYYEKEERGRGNFPDRFSARQFPNYSSELNVNALLLGDSALYLCASSLPGTMGYEQYFGPGTRLTVT.

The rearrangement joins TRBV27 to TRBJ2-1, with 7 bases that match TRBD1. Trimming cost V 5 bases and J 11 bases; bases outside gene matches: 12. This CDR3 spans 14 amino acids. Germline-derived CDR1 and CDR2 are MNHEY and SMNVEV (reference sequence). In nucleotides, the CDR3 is TGTGCCAGCAGTATGAACCGGGGACAGCAAAAGCAGTTCTTC. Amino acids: CASSMNRGQQKQFF.

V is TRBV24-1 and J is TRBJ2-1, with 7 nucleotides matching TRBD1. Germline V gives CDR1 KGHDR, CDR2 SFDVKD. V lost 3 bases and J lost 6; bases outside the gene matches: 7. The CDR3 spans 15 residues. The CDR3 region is CATSDQRDRVNEQFF. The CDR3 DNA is TGTGCCACCAGTGATCAACGGGACAGAGTCAATGAGCAGTTCTTC.

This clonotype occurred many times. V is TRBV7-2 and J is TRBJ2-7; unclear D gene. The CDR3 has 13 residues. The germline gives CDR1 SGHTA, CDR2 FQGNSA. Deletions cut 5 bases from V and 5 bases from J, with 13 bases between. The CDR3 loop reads CASSITGNHEQYV. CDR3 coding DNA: TGTGCCAGCAGCATTACCGGCAACCACGAGCAGTACGTC.